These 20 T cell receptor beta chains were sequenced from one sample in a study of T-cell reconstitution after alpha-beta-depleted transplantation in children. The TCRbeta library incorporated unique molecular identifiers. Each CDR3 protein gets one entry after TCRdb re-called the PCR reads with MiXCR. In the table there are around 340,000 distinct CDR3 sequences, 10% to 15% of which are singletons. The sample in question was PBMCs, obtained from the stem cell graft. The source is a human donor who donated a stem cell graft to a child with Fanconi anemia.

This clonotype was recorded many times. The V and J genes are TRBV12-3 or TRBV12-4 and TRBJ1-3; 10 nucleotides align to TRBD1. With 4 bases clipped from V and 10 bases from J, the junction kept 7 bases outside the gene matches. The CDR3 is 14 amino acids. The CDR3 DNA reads TGTGCCAGCAGTTCCACCTGGACAGGGGGGACCATATATTTT. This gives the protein CASSSTWTGGTIYF.

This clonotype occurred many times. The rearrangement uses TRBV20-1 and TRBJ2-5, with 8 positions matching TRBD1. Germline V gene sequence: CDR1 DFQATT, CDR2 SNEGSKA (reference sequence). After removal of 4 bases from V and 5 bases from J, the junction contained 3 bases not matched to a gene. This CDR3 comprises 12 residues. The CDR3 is CSATRDRETQYF. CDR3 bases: TGCAGTGCTACAAGGGACAGGGAGACCCAGTACTTC.

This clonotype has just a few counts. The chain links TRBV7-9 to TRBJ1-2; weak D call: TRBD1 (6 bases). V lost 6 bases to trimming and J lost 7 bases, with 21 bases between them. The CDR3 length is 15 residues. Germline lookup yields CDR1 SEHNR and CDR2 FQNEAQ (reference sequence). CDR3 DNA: TGTGCCAGCAGTATCCACCCGGACAGTAGAAGTGGCTACACCTTC. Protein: CASSIHPDSRSGYTF.

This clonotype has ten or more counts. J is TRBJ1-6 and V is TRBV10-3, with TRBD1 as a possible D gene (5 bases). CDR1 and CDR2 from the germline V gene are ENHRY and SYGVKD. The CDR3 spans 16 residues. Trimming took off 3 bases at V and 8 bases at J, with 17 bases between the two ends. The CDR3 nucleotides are TGTGCCATCAGTGACCTCGACAGTCCCCAGGATTCACCCCTCCACTTT. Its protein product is CAISDLDSPQDSPLHF.

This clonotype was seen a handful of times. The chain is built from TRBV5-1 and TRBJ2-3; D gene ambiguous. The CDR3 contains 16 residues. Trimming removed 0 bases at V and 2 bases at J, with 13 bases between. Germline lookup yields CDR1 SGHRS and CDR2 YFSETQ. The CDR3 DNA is TGCGCCAGCAGCTTGGATGGCAGACAAAACACAGATACGCAGTATTTT. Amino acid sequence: CASSLDGRQNTDTQYF.

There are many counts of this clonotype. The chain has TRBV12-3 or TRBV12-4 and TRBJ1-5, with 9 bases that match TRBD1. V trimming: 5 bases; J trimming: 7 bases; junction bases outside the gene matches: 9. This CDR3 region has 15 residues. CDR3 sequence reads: CASSNRGQGHQPQHF. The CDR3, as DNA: TGTGCCAGCAGTAATAGGGGACAGGGCCACCAGCCCCAGCATTTT.

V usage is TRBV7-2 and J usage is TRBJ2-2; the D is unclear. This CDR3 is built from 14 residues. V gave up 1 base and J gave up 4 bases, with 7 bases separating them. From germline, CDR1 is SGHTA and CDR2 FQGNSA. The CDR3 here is CASSLEHLTGELFF. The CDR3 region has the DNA TGTGCCAGCAGCTTAGAACACCTCACCGGGGAGCTGTTTTTT. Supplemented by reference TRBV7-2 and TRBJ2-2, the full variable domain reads GAGVSQSPSNKVTEKGKDVELRCDPISGHTALYWYRQSLGQGLEFLIYFQGNSAPDKSGLPSDRFSAERTGGSVSTLTIQRTQQEDSAVYLCASSLEHLTGELFFGEGSRLTVL.

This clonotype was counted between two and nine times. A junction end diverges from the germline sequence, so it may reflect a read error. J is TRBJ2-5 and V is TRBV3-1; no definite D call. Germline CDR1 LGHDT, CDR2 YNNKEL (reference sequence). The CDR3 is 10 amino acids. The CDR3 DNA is TGTGCCAGCAGCCAAGATGAACTTCTCTTC. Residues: CASSQDELLF.

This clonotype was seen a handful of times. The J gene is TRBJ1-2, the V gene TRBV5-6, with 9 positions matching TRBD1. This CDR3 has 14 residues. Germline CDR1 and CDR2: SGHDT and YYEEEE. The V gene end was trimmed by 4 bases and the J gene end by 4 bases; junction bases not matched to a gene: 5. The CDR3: CASSRTGAIYGYTF. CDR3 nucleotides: TGTGCCAGCAGCCGGACAGGGGCGATCTATGGCTACACCTTC.

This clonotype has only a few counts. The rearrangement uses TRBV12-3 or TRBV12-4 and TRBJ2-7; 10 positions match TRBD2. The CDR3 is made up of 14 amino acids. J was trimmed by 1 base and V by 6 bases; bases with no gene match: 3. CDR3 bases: TGTGCCAGCAGCCTAGCGGGAGAATCCTACGAGCAGTACTTC. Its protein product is CASSLAGESYEQYF.

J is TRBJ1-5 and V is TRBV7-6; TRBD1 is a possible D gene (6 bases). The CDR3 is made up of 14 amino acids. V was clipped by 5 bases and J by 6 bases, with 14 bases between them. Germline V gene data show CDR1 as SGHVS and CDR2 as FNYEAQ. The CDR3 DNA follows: TGTGCCAGCAGCCTAGGGGGTTCAAGTCAGCCCCAGCATTTT. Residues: CASSLGGSSQPQHF.

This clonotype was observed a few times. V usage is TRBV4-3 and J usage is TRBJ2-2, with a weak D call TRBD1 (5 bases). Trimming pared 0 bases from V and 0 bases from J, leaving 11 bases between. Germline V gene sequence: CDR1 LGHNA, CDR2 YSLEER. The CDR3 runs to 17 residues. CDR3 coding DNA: TGCGCCAGCAGCCAAGATTGGCAGGGCGCGAACACCGGGGAGCTGTTTTTT. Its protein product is CASSQDWQGANTGELFF.

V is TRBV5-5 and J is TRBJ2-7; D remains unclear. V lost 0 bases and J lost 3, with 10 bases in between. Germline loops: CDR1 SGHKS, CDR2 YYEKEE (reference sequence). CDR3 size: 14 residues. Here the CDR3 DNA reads TGTGCCAGCAGCTTGGCCCTGGGTCACTACGAGCAGTACGTC. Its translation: CASSLALGHYEQYV.

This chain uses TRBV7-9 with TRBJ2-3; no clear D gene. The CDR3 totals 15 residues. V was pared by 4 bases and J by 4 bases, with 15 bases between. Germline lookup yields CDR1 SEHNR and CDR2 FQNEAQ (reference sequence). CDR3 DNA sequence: TGTGCCAGCAGCTCACGACGAGCCTATTCAGATACGCAGTATTTT. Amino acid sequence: CASSSRRAYSDTQYF.

As DNA, the CDR3 is TGCAGCGTTGGTCGGACAGGGGCGGACTATGGCTACACCTTC. This codes for CSVGRTGADYGYTF. This chain uses TRBV29-1 with TRBJ1-2, with 9 bases identical to TRBD1. The CDR3 sequence is 14 residues long. Trimming took 4 bases from V and 3 from J; bases not matched to a gene: 6. CDR1 is SQVTM, CDR2 ANQGSEA, per germline.

The CDR3 sequence: CASSLWTDRNTEAFF. The DNA for the CDR3 is TGTGCCAGCAGCCTATGGACAGATCGGAACACTGAAGCTTTCTTT. The chain combines TRBV5-8 with TRBJ1-1, with D tentatively TRBD1 (6 bases). Germline lookup yields CDR1 SGHTS and CDR2 YDEGEE. Trimming left V 4 bases short and J 1 base short, with 14 bases between. The CDR3 extends over 15 amino acids.

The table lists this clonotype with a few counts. Here the CDR3 DNA reads TGCAGCGTTCCTCGGACAGATCACTCCTACAATGAGCAGTTCTTC. It translates to CSVPRTDHSYNEQFF. This rearrangement joins TRBV29-1 to TRBJ2-1; possibly TRBD1 for D (6 bases). V lost 5 bases and J lost 0, with 14 bases in between. The germline gives CDR1 SQVTM, CDR2 ANQGSEA. The CDR3 is made up of 15 amino acids.

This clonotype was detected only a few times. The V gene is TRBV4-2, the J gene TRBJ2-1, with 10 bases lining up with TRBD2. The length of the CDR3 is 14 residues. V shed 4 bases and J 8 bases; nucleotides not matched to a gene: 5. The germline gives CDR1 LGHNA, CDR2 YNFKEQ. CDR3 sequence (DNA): TGTGCCAGCAGCCTATCGCTAGCGGGGGATGAGCAGTTCTTC. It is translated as CASSLSLAGDEQFF.

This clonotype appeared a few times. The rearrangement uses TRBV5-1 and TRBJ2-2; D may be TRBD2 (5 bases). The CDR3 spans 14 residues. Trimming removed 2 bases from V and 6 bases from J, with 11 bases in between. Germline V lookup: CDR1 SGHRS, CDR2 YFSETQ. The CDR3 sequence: CASSFGVLAGELFF. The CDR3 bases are TGCGCCAGCAGCTTCGGGGTTTTGGCCGGGGAGCTGTTTTTT.

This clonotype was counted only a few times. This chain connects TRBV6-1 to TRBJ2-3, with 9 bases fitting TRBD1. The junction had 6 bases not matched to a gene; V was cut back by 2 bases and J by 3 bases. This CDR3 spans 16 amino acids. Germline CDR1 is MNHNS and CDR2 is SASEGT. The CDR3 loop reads CASSEKLGQGTDTQYF. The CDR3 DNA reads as TGTGCCAGCAGTGAAAAATTAGGACAGGGGACAGATACGCAGTATTTT.